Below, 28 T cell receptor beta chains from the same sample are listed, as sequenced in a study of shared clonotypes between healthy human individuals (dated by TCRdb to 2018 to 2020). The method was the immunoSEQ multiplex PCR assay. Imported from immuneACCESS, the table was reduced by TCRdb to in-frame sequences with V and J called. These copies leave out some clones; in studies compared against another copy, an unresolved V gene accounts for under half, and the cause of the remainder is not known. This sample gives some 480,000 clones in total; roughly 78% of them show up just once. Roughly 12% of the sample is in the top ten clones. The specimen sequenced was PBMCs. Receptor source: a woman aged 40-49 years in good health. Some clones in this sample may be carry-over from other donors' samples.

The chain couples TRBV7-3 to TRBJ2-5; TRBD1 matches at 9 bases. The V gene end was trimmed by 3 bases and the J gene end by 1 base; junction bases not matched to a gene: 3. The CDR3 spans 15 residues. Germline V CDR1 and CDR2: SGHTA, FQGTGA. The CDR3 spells CASSLGGQGQETQYF. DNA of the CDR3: TGTGCCAGCAGCTTGGGGGGACAGGGCCAAGAGACCCAGTACTTC.

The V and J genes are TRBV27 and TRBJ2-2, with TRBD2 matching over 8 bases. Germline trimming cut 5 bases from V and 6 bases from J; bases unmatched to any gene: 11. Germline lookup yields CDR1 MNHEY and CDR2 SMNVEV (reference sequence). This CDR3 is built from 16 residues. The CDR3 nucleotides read TGTGCCAGCAGTGTTAGCGGGGCCCTGGGGGCCGGGGAGCTGTTTTTT. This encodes CASSVSGALGAGELFF.

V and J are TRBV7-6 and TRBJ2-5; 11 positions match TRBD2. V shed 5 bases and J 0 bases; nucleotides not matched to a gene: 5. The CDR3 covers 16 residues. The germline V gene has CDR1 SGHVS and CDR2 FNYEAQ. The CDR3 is CASSPLAGGNQETQYF. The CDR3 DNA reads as TGTGCCAGCAGCCCCTTAGCGGGAGGGAACCAAGAGACCCAGTACTTC.

The chain's CDR3 is CASIRQGGVYEQYF. CDR3 coding DNA: TGTGCCAGCATCCGGCAGGGGGGTGTATACGAGCAGTACTTC. V gene TRBV2 combines with J gene TRBJ2-5; tentative D call: TRBD1 (7 bases). The DNA end favors TRBJ2-7, so the J call may be wrong. This CDR3 is 14 amino acids long. Germline lookup yields CDR1 SNHLY and CDR2 FYNNEI.

DNA for the CDR3: TGTGCCAGCAGTGGGGCTTCGGGACAGACATCGTTTGAAGCTTTCTTT. Protein sequence: CASSGASGQTSFEAFF. The chain is built from TRBV2 and TRBJ1-1; 7 positions match TRBD1. The CDR3 runs to 16 residues. From germline, CDR1 is SNHLY and CDR2 FYNNEI. Trimming took 4 bases from V and 7 from J; bases not matched to a gene: 15.

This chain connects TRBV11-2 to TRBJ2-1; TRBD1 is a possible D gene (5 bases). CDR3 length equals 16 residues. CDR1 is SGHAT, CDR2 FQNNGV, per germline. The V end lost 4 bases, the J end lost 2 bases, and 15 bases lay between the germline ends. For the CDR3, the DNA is TGTGCCAGCAGCTCCTCTTCTAGACAGCCCTACAATGAGCAGTTCTTC. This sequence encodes CASSSSSRQPYNEQFF.

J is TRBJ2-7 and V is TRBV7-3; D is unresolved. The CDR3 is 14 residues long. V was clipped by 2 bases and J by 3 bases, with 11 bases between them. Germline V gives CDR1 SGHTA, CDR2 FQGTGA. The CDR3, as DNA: TGTGCCAGCAGCTTACAGGCAGGTTACTACGAGCAGTACTTC. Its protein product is CASSLQAGYYEQYF. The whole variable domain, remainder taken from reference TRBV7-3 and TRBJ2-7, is GAGVSQTPSNKVTEKGKYVELRCDPISGHTALYWYRQSLGQGPEFLIYFQGTGAADDSGLPNDRFFAVRPEGSVSTLKIQRTERGDSAVYLCASSLQAGYYEQYFGPGTRLTVT.

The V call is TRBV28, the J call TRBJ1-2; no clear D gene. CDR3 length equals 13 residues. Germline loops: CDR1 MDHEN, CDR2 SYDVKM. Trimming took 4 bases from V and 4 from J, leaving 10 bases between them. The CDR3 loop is CASSWPRTYGYTF. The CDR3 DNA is TGTGCCAGCAGTTGGCCGAGAACCTATGGCTACACCTTC.

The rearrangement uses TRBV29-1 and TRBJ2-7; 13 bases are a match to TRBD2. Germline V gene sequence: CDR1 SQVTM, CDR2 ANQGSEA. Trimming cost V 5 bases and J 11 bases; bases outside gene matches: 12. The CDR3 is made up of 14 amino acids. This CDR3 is CSVKGLAGNVIEYF. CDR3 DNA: TGCAGCGTTAAGGGACTAGCGGGAAATGTAATTGAGTACTTC.

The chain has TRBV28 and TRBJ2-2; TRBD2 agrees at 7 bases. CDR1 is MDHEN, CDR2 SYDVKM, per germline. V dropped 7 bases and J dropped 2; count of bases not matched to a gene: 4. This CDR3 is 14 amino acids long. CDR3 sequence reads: CASTSAGNTGELFF. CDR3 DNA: TGTGCCAGCACCTCAGCGGGAAACACCGGGGAGCTGTTTTTT.

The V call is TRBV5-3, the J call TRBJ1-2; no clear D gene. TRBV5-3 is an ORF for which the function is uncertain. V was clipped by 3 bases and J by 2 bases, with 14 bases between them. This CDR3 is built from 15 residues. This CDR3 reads CARSYPGGWNYGYTF. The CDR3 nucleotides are TGTGCCAGAAGCTATCCAGGCGGTTGGAACTATGGCTACACCTTC.

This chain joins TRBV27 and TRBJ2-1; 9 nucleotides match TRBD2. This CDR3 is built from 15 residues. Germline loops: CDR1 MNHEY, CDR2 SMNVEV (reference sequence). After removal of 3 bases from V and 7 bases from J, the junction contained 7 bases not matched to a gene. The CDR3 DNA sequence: TGTGCCAGCAGTTTCGCGGGAGGGCAGATTAATGAGCAGTTCTTC. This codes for CASSFAGGQINEQFF.

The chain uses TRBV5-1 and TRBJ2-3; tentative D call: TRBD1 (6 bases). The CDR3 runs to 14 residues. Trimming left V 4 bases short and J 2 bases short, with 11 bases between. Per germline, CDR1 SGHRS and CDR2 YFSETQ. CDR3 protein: CASSRDIDTDTQYF. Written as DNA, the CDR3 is TGCGCCAGCAGCCGGGACATCGACACAGATACGCAGTATTTT. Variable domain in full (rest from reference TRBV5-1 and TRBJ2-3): KAGVTQTPRYLIKTRGQQVTLSCSPISGHRSVSWYQQTPGQGLQFLFEYFSETQRNKGNFPGRFSGRQFSNSRSEMNVSTLELGDSALYLCASSRDIDTDTQYFGPGTRLTVL.

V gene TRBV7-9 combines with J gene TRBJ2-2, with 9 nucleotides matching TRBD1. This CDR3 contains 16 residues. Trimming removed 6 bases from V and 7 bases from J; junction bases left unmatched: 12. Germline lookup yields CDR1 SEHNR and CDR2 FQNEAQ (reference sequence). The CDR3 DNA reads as TGTGCCAGCAGTTCACCGGGACAGGGCTGGGTCGGGGAGCTGTTTTTT. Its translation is CASSSPGQGWVGELFF.

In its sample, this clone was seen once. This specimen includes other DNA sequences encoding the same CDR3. CDR3 coding DNA: TGCGCCAGCAGCTTGGAGGGGAGAGATGGCTACACCTTC. Translating it yields CASSLEGRDGYTF. This chain links TRBV5-1 with TRBJ1-2; TRBD1 might be the D (5 bases). The V gene lost 0 bases and the J gene lost 6 bases, with 9 bases spanning the gap. CDR1 SGHRS and CDR2 YFSETQ come from the germline V gene. This CDR3 is 13 amino acids long. The whole variable domain, remainder taken from reference TRBV5-1 and TRBJ1-2, is KAGVTQTPRYLIKTRGQQVTLSCSPISGHRSVSWYQQTPGQGLQFLFEYFSETQRNKGNFPGRFSGRQFSNSRSEMNVSTLELGDSALYLCASSLEGRDGYTFGSGTRLTVV.

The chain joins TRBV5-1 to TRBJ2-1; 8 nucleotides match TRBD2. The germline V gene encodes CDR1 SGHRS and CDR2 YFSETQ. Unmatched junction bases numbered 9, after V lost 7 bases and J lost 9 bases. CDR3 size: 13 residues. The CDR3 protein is CASHGLALTEQFF. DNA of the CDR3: TGCGCCAGCCATGGACTAGCCTTGACTGAGCAGTTCTTC.

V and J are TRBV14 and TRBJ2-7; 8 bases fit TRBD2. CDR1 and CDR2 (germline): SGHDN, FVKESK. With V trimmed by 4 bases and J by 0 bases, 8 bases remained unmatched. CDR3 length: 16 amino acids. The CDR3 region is CASSRPSGRSSYEQYF. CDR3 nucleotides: TGTGCCAGCAGCCGTCCAAGCGGGAGAAGCTCCTACGAGCAGTACTTC. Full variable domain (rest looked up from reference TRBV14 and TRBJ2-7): EAGVTQFPSHSVIEKGQTVTLRCDPISGHDNLYWYRRVMGKEIKFLLHFVKESKQDESGMPNNRFLAERTGGTYSTLKVQPAELEDSGVYFCASSRPSGRSSYEQYFGPGTRLTVT.

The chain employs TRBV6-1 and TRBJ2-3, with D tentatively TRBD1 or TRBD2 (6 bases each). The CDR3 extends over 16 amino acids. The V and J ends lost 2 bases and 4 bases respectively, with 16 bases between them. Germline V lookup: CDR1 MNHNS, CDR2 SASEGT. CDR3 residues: CASSESGRGRADTQYF. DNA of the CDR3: TGTGCCAGCAGTGAAAGTGGCCGGGGGCGGGCAGATACGCAGTATTTT.

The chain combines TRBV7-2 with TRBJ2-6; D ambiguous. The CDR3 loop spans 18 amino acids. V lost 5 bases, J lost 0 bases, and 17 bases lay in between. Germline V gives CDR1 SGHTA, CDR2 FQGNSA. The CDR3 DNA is TGTGCCAGCAGCCCTGTTCCCGGATTGAGCTCTGGGGCCAACGTCCTGACTTTC. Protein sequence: CASSPVPGLSSGANVLTF.

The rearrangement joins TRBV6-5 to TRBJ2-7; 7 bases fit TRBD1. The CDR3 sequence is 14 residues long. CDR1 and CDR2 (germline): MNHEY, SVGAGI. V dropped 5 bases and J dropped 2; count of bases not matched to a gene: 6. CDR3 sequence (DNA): TGTGCCAGCAGTCCGGACAGGATAACCTACGAGCAGTACTTC. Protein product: CASSPDRITYEQYF.

The CDR3 nucleotides are TGTGCCAGCAGCTTGGGACACTCCCCCACCGGGGAGCTGTTTTTT. Residues: CASSLGHSPTGELFF. V usage is TRBV7-3 and J usage is TRBJ2-2; maybe TRBD1 (6 bases). This CDR3 is 15 amino acids long. V lost 3 bases and J lost 4, with 12 bases in between. CDR1 SGHTA and CDR2 FQGTGA come from the germline V gene.

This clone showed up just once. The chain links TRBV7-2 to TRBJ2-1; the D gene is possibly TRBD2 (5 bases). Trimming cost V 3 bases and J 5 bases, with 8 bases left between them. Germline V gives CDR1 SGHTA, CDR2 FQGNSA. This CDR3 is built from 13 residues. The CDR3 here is CASSFGKNNEQFF. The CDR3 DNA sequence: TGTGCCAGCAGCTTCGGGAAAAACAATGAGCAGTTCTTC.

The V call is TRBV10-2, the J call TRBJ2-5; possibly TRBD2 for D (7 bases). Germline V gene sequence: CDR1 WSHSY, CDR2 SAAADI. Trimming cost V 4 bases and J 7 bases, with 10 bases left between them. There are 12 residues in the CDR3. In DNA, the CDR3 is TGCGCCAGCAGTGGAGGGGGGGGGACCCAGTACTTC. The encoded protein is CASSGGGGTQYF.

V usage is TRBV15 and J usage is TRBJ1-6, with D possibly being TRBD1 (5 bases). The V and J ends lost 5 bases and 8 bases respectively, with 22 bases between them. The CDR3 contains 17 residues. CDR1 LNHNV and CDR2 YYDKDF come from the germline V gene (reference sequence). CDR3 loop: CATSRLWAGTSDSPLHF. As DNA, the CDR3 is TGTGCCACCAGCCGCCTTTGGGCCGGGACTTCTGATTCACCCCTCCACTTT.

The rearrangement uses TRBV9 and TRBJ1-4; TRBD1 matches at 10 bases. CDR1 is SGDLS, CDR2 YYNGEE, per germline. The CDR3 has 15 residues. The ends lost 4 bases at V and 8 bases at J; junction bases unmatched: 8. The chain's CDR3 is CASSPTGTGDEKLFF. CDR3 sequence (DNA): TGTGCCAGCAGCCCAACCGGGACAGGGGACGAAAAACTGTTTTTT.

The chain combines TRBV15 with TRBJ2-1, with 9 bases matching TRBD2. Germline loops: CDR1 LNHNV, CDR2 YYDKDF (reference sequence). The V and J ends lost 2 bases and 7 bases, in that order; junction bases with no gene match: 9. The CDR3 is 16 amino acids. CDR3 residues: CATSRLAGGPRNEQFF. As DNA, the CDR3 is TGTGCCACCAGCAGATTGGCGGGAGGGCCGAGAAATGAGCAGTTCTTC.

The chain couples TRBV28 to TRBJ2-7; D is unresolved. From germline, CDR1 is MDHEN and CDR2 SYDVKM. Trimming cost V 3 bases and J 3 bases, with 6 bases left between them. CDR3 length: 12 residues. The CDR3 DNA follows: TGTGCCAGCAGTTTGGTTCGCTACGAGCAGTACTTC. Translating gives CASSLVRYEQYF.

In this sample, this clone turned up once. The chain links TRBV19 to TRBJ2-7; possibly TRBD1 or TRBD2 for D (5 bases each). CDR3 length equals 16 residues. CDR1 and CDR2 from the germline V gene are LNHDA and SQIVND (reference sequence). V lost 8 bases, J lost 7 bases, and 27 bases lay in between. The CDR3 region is CASSIARGPDLGEQYF. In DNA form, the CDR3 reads TGTGCCAGTTCCATCGCACGGGGACCCGACTTAGGGGAGCAGTACTTC.